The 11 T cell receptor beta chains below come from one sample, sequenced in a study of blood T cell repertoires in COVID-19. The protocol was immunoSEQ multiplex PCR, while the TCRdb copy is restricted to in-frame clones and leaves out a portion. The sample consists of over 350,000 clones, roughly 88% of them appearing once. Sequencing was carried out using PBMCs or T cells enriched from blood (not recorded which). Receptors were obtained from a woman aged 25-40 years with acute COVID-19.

The CDR3: CASSPAGGGEQFF. The CDR3 DNA is TGCGCCAGCAGCCCCGCGGGGGGCGGAGAGCAGTTCTTC. The chain recombines TRBV4-1 with TRBJ2-1, with TRBD2 matching over 8 bases. Looked up from germline, CDR1 is MGHRA and CDR2 is YSYEKL. J was trimmed by 10 bases and V by 4 bases; bases with no gene match: 6. CDR3 length equals 13 residues.

The CDR3 DNA is TGTGCCAGCAGCCCGACAGGGTTGAACACTGAAGCTTTCTTT. Protein product: CASSPTGLNTEAFF. The genes are TRBV7-2 and TRBJ1-1, with 7 positions matching TRBD1. CDR1 is SGHTA and CDR2 is FQGNSA in the germline V gene. The V and J ends lost 5 bases and 0 bases, in that order; junction bases with no gene match: 3. This CDR3 is built from 14 residues.

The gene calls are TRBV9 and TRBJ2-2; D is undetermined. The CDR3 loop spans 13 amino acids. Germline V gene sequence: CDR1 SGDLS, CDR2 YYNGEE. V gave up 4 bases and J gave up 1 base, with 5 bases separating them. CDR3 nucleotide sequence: TGTGCCAGCAGCTTCAGGAACACCGGGGAGCTGTTTTTT. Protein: CASSFRNTGELFF.

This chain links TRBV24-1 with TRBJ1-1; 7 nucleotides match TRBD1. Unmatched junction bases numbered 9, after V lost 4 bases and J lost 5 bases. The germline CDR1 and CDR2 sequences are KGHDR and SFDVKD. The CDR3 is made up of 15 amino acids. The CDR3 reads CATSEGTAGRTEAFF. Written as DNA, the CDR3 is TGTGCCACCAGTGAGGGGACAGCCGGTCGGACTGAAGCTTTCTTT.

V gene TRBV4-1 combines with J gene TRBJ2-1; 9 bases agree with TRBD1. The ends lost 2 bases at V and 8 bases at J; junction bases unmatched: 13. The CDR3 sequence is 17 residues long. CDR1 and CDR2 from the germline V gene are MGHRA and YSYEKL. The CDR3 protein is CASSQIGQGNIYDEQFF. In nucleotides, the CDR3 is TGCGCCAGCAGCCAAATCGGACAGGGGAACATATATGATGAGCAGTTCTTC.

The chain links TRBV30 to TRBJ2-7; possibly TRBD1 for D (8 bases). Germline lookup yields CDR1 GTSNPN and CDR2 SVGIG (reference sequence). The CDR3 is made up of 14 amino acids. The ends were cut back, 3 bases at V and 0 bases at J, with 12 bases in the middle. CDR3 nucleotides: TGTGCCTGGAGGAACAGGGGGGGCTCCTACGAGCAGTACTTC. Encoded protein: CAWRNRGGSYEQYF.

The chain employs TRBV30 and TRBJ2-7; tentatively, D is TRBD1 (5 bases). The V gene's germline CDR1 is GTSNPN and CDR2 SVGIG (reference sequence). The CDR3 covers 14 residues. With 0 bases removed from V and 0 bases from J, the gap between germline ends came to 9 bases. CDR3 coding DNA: TGTGCCTGGAGTGTCCGGACAACCTCCTACGAGCAGTACTTC. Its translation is CAWSVRTTSYEQYF. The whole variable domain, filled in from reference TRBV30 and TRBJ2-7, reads SQTIHQWPATLVQPVGSPLSLECTVEGTSNPNLYWYRQAAGRGLQLLFYSVGIGQISSEVPQNLSASRPQDRQFILSSKKLLLSDSGFYLCAWSVRTTSYEQYFGPGTRLTVT.

In DNA form, the CDR3 reads TGTGCCTGGACTACTTGGGGCCTCACCAACTCTGGGGCCAACGTCCTGACTTTC. It translates to CAWTTWGLTNSGANVLTF. This chain links TRBV30 with TRBJ2-6; D possibly corresponds to TRBD1 (5 bases). Per germline, CDR1 GTSNPN and CDR2 SVGIG (reference sequence). V gave up 4 bases and J gave up 0 bases, with 19 bases separating them. The CDR3 is 18 residues long.

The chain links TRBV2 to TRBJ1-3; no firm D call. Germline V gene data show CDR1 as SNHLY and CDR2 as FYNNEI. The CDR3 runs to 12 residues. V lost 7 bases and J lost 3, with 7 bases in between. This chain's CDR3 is CASIHIGNTIYF. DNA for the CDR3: TGTGCCAGCATACACATTGGAAACACCATATATTTT.

CDR3 nucleotide sequence: TGTGCCAGCAGTGAGGGGGGGGGCTCTGAAGCTTTCTTT. Translating gives CASSEGGGSEAFF. This sequence joins TRBV25-1 and TRBJ1-1; D perhaps matches TRBD1 (6 bases). This CDR3 comprises 13 residues. The ends were cut back, 3 bases at V and 6 bases at J, with 11 bases in the middle. Germline V CDR1 and CDR2: MGHDK, SYGVNS.

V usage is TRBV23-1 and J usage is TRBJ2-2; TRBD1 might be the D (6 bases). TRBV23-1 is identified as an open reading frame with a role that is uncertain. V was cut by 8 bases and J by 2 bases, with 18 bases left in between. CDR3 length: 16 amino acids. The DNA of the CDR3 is TGCGCCAGCCTGAATCCGGACAGCGAAAACACCGGGGAGCTGTTTTTT. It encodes CASLNPDSENTGELFF.